This section outlines one T cell receptor (beta chain) sequence together with its context. Antigen unknown. These data come from a study of PD-1 blockade in mismatch repair-deficient tumors. As for the study in general: All were previously treated, progressing patients with 12 mismatch repair-deficient cancer types. Study outcomes and limitations: Tumor-resident clones, often undetectable pretreatment in blood, expanded then contracted after pembrolizumab.

The method was immunoSEQ multiplex PCR; TCRdb's version includes in-frame clones alone and lacks a portion of them. Here the sample spans under 95,000 clones, roughly 80% being singletons. TCR sequencing covered a few patients who responded to pembrolizumab. The V end was cut by 5 bases, the J end by 3 bases, with 8 bases between. The length of the CDR3 is 13 residues. CDR1 and CDR2 from the germline V gene are LNHDA and SQIVND (reference sequence). This chain uses TRBV19 with TRBJ2-1; D is uncertain. The clonotype was recovered from an adult with mismatch repair-deficient cancer. Specimen: peripheral blood, collected 12 weeks after starting pembrolizumab. The CDR3 nucleotides are TGTGCCAGTAGTTTGGACCGCTACAATGAGCAGTTCTTC. Protein: CASSLDRYNEQFF. Filled out from reference TRBV19 and TRBJ2-1, the complete variable domain reads DGGITQSPKYLFRKEGQNVTLSCEQNLNHDAMYWYRQDPGQGLRLIYYSQIVNDFQKGDIAEGYSVSREKKESFPLTVTSAQKNPTAFYLCASSLDRYNEQFFGPGTRLTVL.